This passage covers 10 T cell receptor beta chains from one sample sequenced in a study of cytomegalovirus exposure and HLA in healthy donors. In the PCR, 60 Vbeta and 13 Jbeta primers were used. Using immunoSEQ multiplex PCR, the repertoire was profiled, and TCRdb retains in-frame clones only, with some absent. The profile shows over 130,000 clones, around 60% of them singletons. Sequencing was performed on PBMCs. The source is a woman aged 55-70 years in good health and CMV-seropositive.

This sequence joins TRBV2 and TRBJ1-1; D might be TRBD1 (6 bases). The length of the CDR3 is 15 residues. V dropped 7 bases and J dropped 3 bases, with 18 bases sitting between them. CDR1 and CDR2 from the germline V gene are SNHLY and FYNNEI. The CDR3 nucleotides are TGTGCCAGCACAAATTACAGGGCGGGCGACACTGAAGCTTTCTTT. It yields the protein CASTNYRAGDTEAFF.

This clone was counted a single time. The chain couples TRBV5-8 to TRBJ1-4; 8 bases fit TRBD1. CDR3 length: 14 residues. Germline lookup yields CDR1 SGHTS and CDR2 YDEGEE. V shed 0 bases, J shed 7 bases, and the junction held 2 bases outside the gene matches. DNA for the CDR3: TGTGCCAGCAGCTTGGGACAGGGGTCTGAAAAACTGTTTTTT. Protein sequence: CASSLGQGSEKLFF. Together with reference TRBV5-8 and TRBJ1-4, the CDR3 gives the full variable domain: EAGVTQSPTHLIKTRGQQATLRCSPISGHTSVYWYQQALGLGLQFLLWYDEGEERNRGNFPPRFSGRQFPNYSSELNVNALELEDSALYLCASSLGQGSEKLFFGSGTQLSVL.

The chain is built from TRBV28 and TRBJ1-3; D gene ambiguous. Germline V gene data show CDR1 as MDHEN and CDR2 as SYDVKM. This CDR3 has 12 amino acids. V was pared by 6 bases and J by 4 bases, with 7 bases between. The CDR3 loop is CASRTPGNTIYF. CDR3 nucleotides: TGTGCCAGCAGGACTCCAGGAAACACCATATATTTT. Full variable domain (outside the CDR3, taken from reference TRBV28 and TRBJ1-3): DVKVTQSSRYLVKRTGEKVFLECVQDMDHENMFWYRQDPGLGLRLIYFSYDVKMKEKGDIPEGYSVSREKKERFSLILESASTNQTSMYLCASRTPGNTIYFGEGSWLTVV.

The J gene is TRBJ2-1, the V gene TRBV5-1; tentatively, D is TRBD2 (5 bases). V lost 1 base to trimming and J lost 4 bases, with 15 bases between them. Germline V gene lookup returns CDR1 SGHRS and CDR2 YFSETQ. The CDR3 has 16 amino acids. In DNA, the CDR3 is TGCGCCAGCAGCTTGCTGACGACGGGGAGATACAATGAGCAGTTCTTC. Its protein is CASSLLTTGRYNEQFF.

This clone was picked up a small number of times. The V gene is TRBV28, the J gene TRBJ1-2, with D perhaps matching TRBD1 (6 bases). This CDR3 contains 14 residues. The V end lost 4 bases, the J end lost 8 bases, and 17 bases lay between the germline ends. CDR1 MDHEN and CDR2 SYDVKM come from the germline V gene. CDR3 sequence reads: CASSSGTRLMGYTF. The CDR3 DNA sequence: TGTGCCAGCAGTTCCGGGACACGGTTGATGGGCTACACCTTC.

This clone was counted a few times. The V and J genes are TRBV28 and TRBJ1-1; 8 bases are a match to TRBD1. V shed 6 bases and J 3 bases; nucleotides not matched to a gene: 9. Germline V gives CDR1 MDHEN, CDR2 SYDVKM. The CDR3 is made up of 15 amino acids. This CDR3 is CASRNTGTGDTEAFF. The CDR3 DNA reads as TGTGCCAGCAGGAATACCGGGACAGGAGACACTGAAGCTTTCTTT. Variable domain in full (rest from reference TRBV28 and TRBJ1-1): DVKVTQSSRYLVKRTGEKVFLECVQDMDHENMFWYRQDPGLGLRLIYFSYDVKMKEKGDIPEGYSVSREKKERFSLILESASTNQTSMYLCASRNTGTGDTEAFFGQGTRLTVV.

V usage is TRBV6-5 and J usage is TRBJ2-1; D not certain. CDR3 length: 16 amino acids. Trimming took off 0 bases at V and 0 bases at J, with 9 bases between the two ends. Germline values: CDR1 MNHEY, CDR2 SVGAGI. CDR3 in amino acids: CASSYSVLSSYNEQFF. CDR3 DNA: TGTGCCAGCAGTTACTCGGTGCTTAGCTCCTACAATGAGCAGTTCTTC.

The chain uses TRBV15 and TRBJ1-5, with D hard to call. Germline CDR1 reads LNHNV; CDR2 reads YYDKDF (reference sequence). The CDR3 is 12 amino acids. Trimming took 1 base from V and 4 from J, leaving 2 bases between them. The CDR3 DNA reads TGTGCCACCAGCAGAGCTAATCAGCCCCAGCATTTT. Its protein is CATSRANQPQHF.

The J gene is TRBJ2-2, the V gene TRBV7-9; TRBD2 is a possible D gene (7 bases). Germline loops: CDR1 SEHNR, CDR2 FQNEAQ (reference sequence). V shed 7 bases and J shed 0 bases, with 15 bases lying between them. This CDR3 spans 16 amino acids. The CDR3 here is CASKSGGGANTGELFF. DNA of the CDR3: TGTGCCAGCAAGTCGGGGGGCGGGGCGAACACCGGGGAGCTGTTTTTT.

This chain connects TRBV13 to TRBJ1-2; D not certain. Germline loops: CDR1 PRHDT, CDR2 FYEKMQ (reference sequence). Trimming cost V 3 bases and J 2 bases, with 4 bases left between them. The CDR3 is 12 residues long. In nucleotides, the CDR3 is TGTGCCAGCAGCTTTGAGAACTATGGCTACACCTTC. This codes for CASSFENYGYTF.